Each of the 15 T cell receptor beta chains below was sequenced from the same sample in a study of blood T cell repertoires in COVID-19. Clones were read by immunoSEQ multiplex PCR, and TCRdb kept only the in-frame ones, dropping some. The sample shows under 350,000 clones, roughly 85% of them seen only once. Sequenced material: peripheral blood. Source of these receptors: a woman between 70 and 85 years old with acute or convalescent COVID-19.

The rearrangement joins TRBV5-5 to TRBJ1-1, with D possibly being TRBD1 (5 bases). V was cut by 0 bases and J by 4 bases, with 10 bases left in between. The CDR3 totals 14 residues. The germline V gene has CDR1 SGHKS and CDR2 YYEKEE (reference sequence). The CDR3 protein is CASSLGGGGTEAFF. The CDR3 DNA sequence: TGTGCCAGCAGCTTGGGCGGGGGGGGCACTGAAGCTTTCTTT.

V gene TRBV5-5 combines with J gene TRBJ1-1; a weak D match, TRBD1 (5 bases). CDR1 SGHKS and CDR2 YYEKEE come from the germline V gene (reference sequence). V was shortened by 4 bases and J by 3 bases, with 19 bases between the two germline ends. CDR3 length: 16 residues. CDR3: CASSHSTGTGDTEAFF. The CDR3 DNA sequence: TGTGCCAGCAGCCATTCTACAGGAACGGGCGACACTGAAGCTTTCTTT.

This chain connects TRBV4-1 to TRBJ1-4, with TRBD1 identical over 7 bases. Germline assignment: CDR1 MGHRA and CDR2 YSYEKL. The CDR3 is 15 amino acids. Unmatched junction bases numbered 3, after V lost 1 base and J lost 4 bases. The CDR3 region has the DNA TGCGCCAGCAGCCAAGCGGGACAGCATAATGAAAAACTGTTTTTT. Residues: CASSQAGQHNEKLFF.

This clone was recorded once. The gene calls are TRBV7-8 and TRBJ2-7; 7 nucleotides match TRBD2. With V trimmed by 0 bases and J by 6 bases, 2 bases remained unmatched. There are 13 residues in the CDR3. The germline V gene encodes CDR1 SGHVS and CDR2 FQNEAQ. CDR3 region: CASSLAGGGEQYF. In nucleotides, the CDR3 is TGTGCCAGCAGCTTAGCGGGCGGGGGCGAGCAGTACTTC.

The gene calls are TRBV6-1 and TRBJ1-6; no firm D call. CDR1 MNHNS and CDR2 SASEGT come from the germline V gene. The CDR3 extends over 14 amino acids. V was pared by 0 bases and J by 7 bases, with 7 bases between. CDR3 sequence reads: CASSEAFTNSPLHF. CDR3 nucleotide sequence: TGTGCCAGCAGTGAAGCTTTCACAAATTCACCCCTCCACTTT.

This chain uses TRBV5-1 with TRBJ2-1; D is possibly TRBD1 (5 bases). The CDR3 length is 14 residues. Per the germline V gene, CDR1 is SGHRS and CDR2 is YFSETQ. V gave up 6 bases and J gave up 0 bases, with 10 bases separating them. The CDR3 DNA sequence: TGCGCCAGCAAGACAGCTAACTCCTACAATGAGCAGTTCTTC. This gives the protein CASKTANSYNEQFF.

CDR3 in amino acids: CATSETSGGRMQFF. CDR3 bases: TGTGCCACGAGCGAGACTAGCGGGGGACGTATGCAGTTCTTC. The chain joins TRBV15 to TRBJ2-1; 12 nucleotides agree with TRBD2. With V trimmed by 9 bases and J by 12 bases, 12 bases remained unmatched. Germline loops: CDR1 LNHNV, CDR2 YYDKDF (reference sequence). This CDR3 contains 14 residues. The entire variable domain, with the rest obtained from reference TRBV15 and TRBJ2-1, is as follows: DAMVIQNPRYQVTQFGKPVTLSCSQTLNHNVMYWYQQKSSQAPKLLFHYYDKDFNNEADTPDNFQSRRPNTSFCFLDIRSPGLGDTAMYLCATSETSGGRMQFFGPGTRLTVL.

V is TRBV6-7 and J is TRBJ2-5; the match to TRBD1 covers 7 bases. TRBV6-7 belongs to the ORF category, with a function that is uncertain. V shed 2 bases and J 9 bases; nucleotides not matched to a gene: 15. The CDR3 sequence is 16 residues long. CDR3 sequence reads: CASSYKGTDPSWAQYF. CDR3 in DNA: TGTGCCAGCAGTTACAAAGGGACAGACCCCTCCTGGGCCCAGTACTTC.

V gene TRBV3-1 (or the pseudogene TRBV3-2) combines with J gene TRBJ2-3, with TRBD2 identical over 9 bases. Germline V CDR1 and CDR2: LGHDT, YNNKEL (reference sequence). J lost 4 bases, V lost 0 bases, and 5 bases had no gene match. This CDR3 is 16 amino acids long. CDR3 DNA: TGTGCCAGCAGCCAAGATACGGCGGGGGGGGCAGATACGCAGTATTTT. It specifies CASSQDTAGGADTQYF.

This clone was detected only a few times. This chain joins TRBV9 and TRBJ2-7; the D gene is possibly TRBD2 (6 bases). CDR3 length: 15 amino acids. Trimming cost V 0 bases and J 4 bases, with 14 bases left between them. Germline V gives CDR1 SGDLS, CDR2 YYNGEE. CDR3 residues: CASSVGGTTNYEQYF. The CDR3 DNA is TGTGCCAGCAGCGTAGGCGGGACGACGAATTACGAGCAGTACTTC.

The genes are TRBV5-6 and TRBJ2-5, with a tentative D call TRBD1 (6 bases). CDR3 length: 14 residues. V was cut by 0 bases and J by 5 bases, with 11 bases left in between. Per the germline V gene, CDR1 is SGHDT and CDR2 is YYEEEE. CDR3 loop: CASSLDRDRETQYF. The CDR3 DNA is TGTGCCAGCAGCTTGGACAGGGATCGGGAGACCCAGTACTTC. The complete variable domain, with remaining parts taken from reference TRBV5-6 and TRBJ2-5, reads DAGVTQSPTHLIKTRGQQVTLRCSPKSGHDTVSWYQQALGQGPQFIFQYYEEEERQRGNFPDRFSGHQFPNYSSELNVNALLLGDSALYLCASSLDRDRETQYFGPGTRLLVL.

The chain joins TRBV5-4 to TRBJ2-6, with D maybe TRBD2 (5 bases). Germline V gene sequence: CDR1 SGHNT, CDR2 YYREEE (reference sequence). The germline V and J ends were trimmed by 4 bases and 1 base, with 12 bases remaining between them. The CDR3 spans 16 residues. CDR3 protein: CASSPYAGSGANVLTF. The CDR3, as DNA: TGTGCCAGCAGCCCGTACGCGGGTTCTGGGGCCAACGTCCTGACTTTC. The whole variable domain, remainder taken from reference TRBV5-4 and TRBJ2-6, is ETGVTQSPTHLIKTRGQQVTLRCSSQSGHNTVSWYQQALGQGPQFIFQYYREEENGRGNFPPRFSGLQFPNYSSELNVNALELDDSALYLCASSPYAGSGANVLTFGAGSRLTVL.

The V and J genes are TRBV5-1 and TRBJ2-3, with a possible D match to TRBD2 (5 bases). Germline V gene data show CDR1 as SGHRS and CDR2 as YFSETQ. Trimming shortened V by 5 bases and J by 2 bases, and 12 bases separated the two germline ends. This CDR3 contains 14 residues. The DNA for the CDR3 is TGCGCCAGCAGGGAAGCGGTTCCCACAGATACGCAGTATTTT. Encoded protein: CASREAVPTDTQYF.

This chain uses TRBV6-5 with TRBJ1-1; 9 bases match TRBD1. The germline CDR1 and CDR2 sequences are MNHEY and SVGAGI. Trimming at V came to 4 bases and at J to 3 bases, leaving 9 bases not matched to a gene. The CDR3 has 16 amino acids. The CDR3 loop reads CASSSATGGGDTEAFF. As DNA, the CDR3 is TGTGCCAGCAGTTCCGCGACAGGGGGGGGTGACACTGAAGCTTTCTTT.

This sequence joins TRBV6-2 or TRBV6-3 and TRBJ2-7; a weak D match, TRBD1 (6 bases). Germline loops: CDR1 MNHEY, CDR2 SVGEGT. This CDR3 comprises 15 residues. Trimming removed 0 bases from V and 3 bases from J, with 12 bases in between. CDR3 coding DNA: TGTGCCAGCAGTTACTCGGCCCGGACAGACTACGAGCAGTACTTC. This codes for CASSYSARTDYEQYF.